One and the same sample provided the 26 T cell receptor beta chains below, sequenced in a study of blood T cell repertoires in COVID-19. Here immunoSEQ multiplex PCR was the method, and the copy in TCRdb shows in-frame clones only, minus some. The sample contains 210,000 or so clones, less than 85% of which appear only once. Sequencing input: peripheral blood. These receptors were collected from a man aged 45 to 65 who had recovered from COVID-19.

This chain joins TRBV20-1 and TRBJ2-5, with D unclear. There are 11 residues in the CDR3. Germline-derived CDR1 and CDR2 are DFQATT and SNEGSKA (reference sequence). Trimming stripped 8 bases from V and 5 bases from J, with 12 bases between. The CDR3: CSLVLSETQYF. The CDR3, as DNA: TGCAGTCTCGTATTGTCTGAGACCCAGTACTTC.

The chain couples TRBV25-1 to TRBJ1-3; 8 bases line up with TRBD1. Germline V gene lookup returns CDR1 MGHDK and CDR2 SYGVNS. J was trimmed by 4 bases and V by 5 bases; bases with no gene match: 4. The CDR3 covers 14 residues. The CDR3 loop is CASSKDRGGNTIYF. The CDR3 region has the DNA TGTGCCAGCAGTAAAGACAGGGGCGGAAACACCATATATTTT.

This clone showed up just once. The V call is TRBV10-2, the J call TRBJ2-1, with 9 bases fitting TRBD2. The CDR3 is 22 amino acids. Looked up from germline, CDR1 is WSHSY and CDR2 is SAAADI. Unmatched junction bases numbered 29, after V lost 7 bases and J lost 4 bases. The CDR3 reads CASTPRGVMEVGAGGRYNEQFF. The CDR3 DNA reads as TGCGCCAGCACCCCAAGGGGGGTGATGGAAGTGGGAGCGGGAGGCCGATACAATGAGCAGTTCTTC.

This clone came up many times. Other DNA sequences in this specimen translate into the identical CDR3. This chain uses TRBV7-2 with TRBJ1-3; D may be TRBD1 (5 bases). Germline assignment: CDR1 SGHTA and CDR2 FQGNSA. The CDR3 has 16 residues. Trimming shortened V by 2 bases and J by 0 bases, and 11 bases separated the two germline ends. The CDR3 region has the DNA TGTGCCAGCAGCTTAACGGGGGGAAACTCTGGAAACACCATATATTTT. It yields the protein CASSLTGGNSGNTIYF.

The chain carries TRBV27 and TRBJ2-7, with 10 positions matching TRBD2. The CDR3 loop spans 19 amino acids. J gave up 3 bases and V 0 bases, and 14 bases lay outside the gene matches. Germline V gene data show CDR1 as MNHEY and CDR2 as SMNVEV (reference sequence). The CDR3 reads CASSLSTLGLAGENYEQYF. Written as DNA, the CDR3 is TGTGCCAGCAGTTTATCGACGTTAGGGCTAGCGGGAGAGAACTACGAGCAGTACTTC.

This chain links TRBV7-9 with TRBJ2-7, with D possibly matching TRBD2 (5 bases). The V gene's germline CDR1 is SEHNR and CDR2 FQNEAQ (reference sequence). This CDR3 comprises 12 residues. V lost 3 bases and J 6 bases, leaving 9 bases between the germline ends. CDR3 DNA sequence: TGTGCCAGCAGCTTCCTAGCTGGCGAGCAGTACTTC. Translation: CASSFLAGEQYF.

This clone showed up just once. The J gene is TRBJ1-1, the V gene TRBV2; possibly TRBD1 for D (5 bases). Trimming pared 1 base from V and 1 base from J, leaving 16 bases between. The CDR3 totals 17 residues. The V gene's germline CDR1 is SNHLY and CDR2 FYNNEI. This CDR3 reads CASSEGLLRTGNTEAFF. CDR3 in DNA: TGTGCCAGCAGTGAAGGGCTCCTACGTACAGGGAACACTGAAGCTTTCTTT.

The genes are TRBV27 and TRBJ1-6; TRBD1 matches at 8 bases. V lost 3 bases to trimming and J lost 10 bases; unmatched junction nucleotides: 8. CDR1 is MNHEY, CDR2 SMNVEV, per germline (reference sequence). CDR3 length: 15 amino acids. CDR3 sequence (DNA): TGTGCCAGCAGTTTTGGCCAGGGGGCTGGGTCACCCCTCCACTTT. Its protein is CASSFGQGAGSPLHF.

This clone was seen once. V gene TRBV28 combines with J gene TRBJ1-5; D not certain. The V end lost 3 bases, the J end lost 0 bases, and 6 bases lay between the germline ends. CDR1 is MDHEN, CDR2 SYDVKM, per germline. The CDR3 contains 14 residues. The CDR3 DNA follows: TGTGCCAGCAGTTTCCGGGGTAGCAATCAGCCCCAGCATTTT. The encoded protein is CASSFRGSNQPQHF.

The chain recombines TRBV7-2 with TRBJ2-7; tentative D call: TRBD2 (6 bases). The V end lost 0 bases, the J end lost 5 bases, and 14 bases lay between the germline ends. The CDR3 loop spans 15 amino acids. Germline loops: CDR1 SGHTA, CDR2 FQGNSA. The CDR3, as DNA: TGTGCCAGCAGCTTAGCGGAGGCTAGCGTAAACGAGCAGTACTTC. Translated, it gives CASSLAEASVNEQYF.

The chain couples TRBV27 to TRBJ2-3; D is ambiguous. Germline V lookup: CDR1 MNHEY, CDR2 SMNVEV (reference sequence). Trimming shortened V by 8 bases and J by 0 bases, and 12 bases separated the two germline ends. This CDR3 spans 14 amino acids. Here the CDR3 reads CASSTSPSTDTQYF. Written as DNA, the CDR3 is TGTGCCAGCTCAACTTCTCCTAGCACAGATACGCAGTATTTT.

This clone was detected only once. In nucleotides, the CDR3 is TGTGCCAGCAGCCAGACAGGGGGCGCGGATAATTCACCCCTCCACTTT. Amino acids: CASSQTGGADNSPLHF. The chain recombines TRBV7-9 with TRBJ1-6; the match to TRBD1 covers 10 bases. Germline CDR1 reads SEHNR; CDR2 reads FQNEAQ (reference sequence). The CDR3 is 16 amino acids. The V gene end was trimmed by 5 bases and the J gene end by 5 bases; junction bases not matched to a gene: 6. The whole variable domain, remainder taken from reference TRBV7-9 and TRBJ1-6, is DTGVSQNPRHKITKRGQNVTFRCDPISEHNRLYWYRQTLGQGPEFLTYFQNEAQLEKSRLLSDRFSAERPKGSFSTLEIQRTEQGDSAMYLCASSQTGGADNSPLHFGNGTRLTVT.

This sequence joins TRBV7-9 and TRBJ2-7, with 9 bases identical to TRBD1. This CDR3 spans 16 amino acids. V trimming: 3 bases; J trimming: 2 bases; junction bases outside the gene matches: 8. The germline CDR1 and CDR2 sequences are SEHNR and FQNEAQ (reference sequence). The CDR3 protein is CASSFPFGTGTYEQYF. The CDR3, as DNA: TGTGCCAGCAGCTTCCCGTTTGGGACAGGGACCTACGAGCAGTACTTC.

This rearrangement joins TRBV9 to TRBJ2-1, with 7 bases matching TRBD1. J was trimmed by 2 bases and V by 4 bases; bases with no gene match: 6. This CDR3 is 15 amino acids long. Germline CDR1 SGDLS, CDR2 YYNGEE. Here the CDR3 reads CASSPTGYPYNEQFF. The CDR3 coding sequence is TGTGCCAGCAGCCCGACAGGGTACCCCTACAATGAGCAGTTCTTC.

This clone was counted many times. The rearrangement joins TRBV4-2 to TRBJ1-2; D may be TRBD1 (5 bases). Germline loops: CDR1 LGHNA, CDR2 YNFKEQ. Trimming pared 0 bases from V and 8 bases from J, leaving 13 bases between. This CDR3 has 14 residues. The CDR3 coding sequence is TGTGCCAGCAGCCAAGATCAGGGAACCTGGGGCTACACCTTC. Amino acid sequence: CASSQDQGTWGYTF.

The rearrangement links TRBV10-3 to TRBJ1-1; D unresolved. V dropped 9 bases and J dropped 4 bases, with 12 bases sitting between them. Germline CDR1 is ENHRY and CDR2 is SYGVKD. The CDR3 covers 12 residues. CDR3 protein: CAMSAAGTEAFF. Written as DNA, the CDR3 is TGTGCCATGTCAGCCGCGGGCACTGAAGCTTTCTTT.

This rearrangement joins TRBV19 to TRBJ1-2; 9 bases fit TRBD1. V lost 8 bases, J lost 3 bases, and 16 bases stayed unmatched. This CDR3 contains 17 residues. From germline, CDR1 is LNHDA and CDR2 SQIVND (reference sequence). The DNA for the CDR3 is TGTGCCAGTGTACCCCGGGGACAGGGTGGAAAGGACTATGGCTACACCTTC. It is translated as CASVPRGQGGKDYGYTF.

The J gene is TRBJ2-1, the V gene TRBV27; the match to TRBD2 covers 11 bases. The CDR3 covers 18 residues. J gave up 0 bases and V 1 base, and 5 bases lay outside the gene matches. Per the germline V gene, CDR1 is MNHEY and CDR2 is SMNVEV (reference sequence). CDR3 sequence reads: CASSLWGLAAYSYNEQFF. The CDR3 nucleotides read TGTGCCAGCAGTTTATGGGGACTAGCGGCTTACTCCTACAATGAGCAGTTCTTC.

Only one count was recorded for this clone. This sequence joins TRBV19 and TRBJ1-1; TRBD1 might be the D (6 bases). The CDR3 has 15 amino acids. Trimming cost V 7 bases and J 1 base, with 16 bases left between them. Germline V gene data show CDR1 as LNHDA and CDR2 as SQIVND (reference sequence). The CDR3 DNA reads TGTGCCAGTACCACCTCAGGGGTCCCGAACACTGAAGCTTTCTTT. Translating gives CASTTSGVPNTEAFF.

The gene calls are TRBV7-3 and TRBJ2-7, with TRBD1 identical over 12 bases. The V gene's germline CDR1 is SGHTA and CDR2 FQGTGA. This CDR3 has 16 amino acids. J was trimmed by 6 bases and V by 1 base; bases with no gene match: 7. The CDR3 DNA is TGTGCCAGCAGCTTAAATGCCGGGACAGGGGGCGGCGAGCAGTACTTC. This encodes CASSLNAGTGGGEQYF.

The gene calls are TRBV28 and TRBJ2-5, with 9 bases matching TRBD1. J was trimmed by 5 bases and V by 8 bases; bases with no gene match: 12. Germline-derived CDR1 and CDR2 are MDHEN and SYDVKM. The CDR3 spans 15 residues. In nucleotides, the CDR3 is TGTGCCAGCTCCCCATGGGGACAGGGTCGCGAGACCCAGTACTTC. Its protein product is CASSPWGQGRETQYF.

The sample holds a few counts of this clone. The chain employs TRBV27 and TRBJ1-6; 7 bases match TRBD1. The germline V gene has CDR1 MNHEY and CDR2 SMNVEV (reference sequence). The J segment lost 10 bases and the V segment lost 3 bases, leaving 6 bases of the junction unmatched. The CDR3 is 14 residues long. CDR3 amino acids: CASSFDRVGSPLHF. The CDR3 region has the DNA TGTGCCAGCAGTTTCGACAGGGTGGGATCACCCCTCCACTTT.

This chain joins TRBV12-3 or TRBV12-4 and TRBJ2-1; D not resolved. The CDR3 is 12 amino acids. Trimming stripped 6 bases from V and 4 bases from J, with 7 bases between. The CDR3 reads CASSPNYNEQFF. CDR3 in DNA: TGTGCCAGCAGCCCTAATTACAATGAGCAGTTCTTC.

This clone was seen only once. In DNA form, the CDR3 reads TGCAGCGTTGTTCCCCAGGGCGGGAGAGGCTACGAGCAGTACTTC. This translates into CSVVPQGGRGYEQYF. The rearrangement joins TRBV29-1 to TRBJ2-7; TRBD2 aligns across 7 bases. The CDR3 totals 15 residues. V shed 4 bases, J shed 3 bases, and the junction held 12 bases outside the gene matches. Germline V gene data show CDR1 as SQVTM and CDR2 as ANQGSEA.

This clone has just a few counts. This chain uses TRBV28 with TRBJ2-7; 9 positions match TRBD1. V gave up 4 bases and J gave up 0 bases; unmatched junction bases: 4. There are 15 residues in the CDR3. Germline V gene data show CDR1 as MDHEN and CDR2 as SYDVKM. Here the CDR3 reads CASSSTGGGSYEQYF. The CDR3 DNA reads as TGTGCCAGCAGTTCGACAGGGGGAGGCTCCTACGAGCAGTACTTC.

The CDR3 DNA follows: TGCGCCAGCAGCTTCTGGGCAGGGCCAACCGGGGAGCTGTTTTTT. The encoded protein is CASSFWAGPTGELFF. The chain joins TRBV5-1 to TRBJ2-2; maybe TRBD1 (5 bases). The CDR3 has 15 residues. Germline loops: CDR1 SGHRS, CDR2 YFSETQ. V lost 2 bases and J lost 5, with 13 bases in between.